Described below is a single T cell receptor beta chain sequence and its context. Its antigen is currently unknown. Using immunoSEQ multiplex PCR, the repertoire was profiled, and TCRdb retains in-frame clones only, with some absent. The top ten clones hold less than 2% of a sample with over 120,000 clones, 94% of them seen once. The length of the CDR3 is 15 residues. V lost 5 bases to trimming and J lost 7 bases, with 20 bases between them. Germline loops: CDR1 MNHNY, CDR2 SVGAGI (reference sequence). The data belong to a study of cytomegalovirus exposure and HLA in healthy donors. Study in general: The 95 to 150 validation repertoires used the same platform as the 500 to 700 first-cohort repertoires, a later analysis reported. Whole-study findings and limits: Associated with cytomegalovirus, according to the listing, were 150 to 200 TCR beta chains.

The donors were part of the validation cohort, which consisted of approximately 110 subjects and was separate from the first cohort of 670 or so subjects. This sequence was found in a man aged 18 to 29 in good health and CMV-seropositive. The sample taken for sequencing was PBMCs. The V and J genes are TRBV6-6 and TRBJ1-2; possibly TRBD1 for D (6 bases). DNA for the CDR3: TGTGCCAGCAGTGGGGGGGCAGGGCGGTTAGGTGGCTACACCTTC. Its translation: CASSGGAGRLGGYTF.